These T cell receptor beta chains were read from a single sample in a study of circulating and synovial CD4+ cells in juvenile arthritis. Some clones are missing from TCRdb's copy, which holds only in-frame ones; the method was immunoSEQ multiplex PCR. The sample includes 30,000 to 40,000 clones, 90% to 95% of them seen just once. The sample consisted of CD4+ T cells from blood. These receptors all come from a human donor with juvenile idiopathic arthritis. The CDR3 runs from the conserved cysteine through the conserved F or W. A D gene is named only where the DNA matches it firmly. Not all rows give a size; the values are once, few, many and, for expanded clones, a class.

DNA: TGTGCCAGCAGTTCCGGCCAACCGGGCGAGCAGTACTTC
CDR3: CASSSGQPGEQYF
V: TRBV6-5
size: -
J: TRBJ2-7
D: -

DNA: TGTGCCAGCAGTTATCGGCCGGGTAGCACTAATGAAAAACTGTTTTTT
CDR3: CASSYRPGSTNEKLFF
V: TRBV6-6
size: -
J: TRBJ1-4
D: -

DNA: TGTGCCAGCAGTGCGGACTATGGCTACACCTTC
CDR3: CASSADYGYTF
V: TRBV6-1
size: -
J: TRBJ1-2
D: -

DNA: TGTGCCAGCAGCCTGGGGAGGGGGGGCAATGAAAAACTGTTTTTT
CDR3: CASSLGRGGNEKLFF
V: TRBV6-5
size: -
J: TRBJ1-4
D: -

DNA: TGTGCCAGCAGCTTGGATCGGGCTAGGGGCACTGAAGCTTTCTTT
CDR3: CASSLDRARGTEAFF
V: TRBV5-4
size: -
J: TRBJ1-1
D: -

DNA: TGTGCCAGCAGTGGAGGGACAGGGTTCGGGGAGACCCAGTACTTC
CDR3: CASSGGTGFGETQYF
V: TRBV6-5
size: once
J: TRBJ2-5
D: TRBD1

DNA: TGTGCCAGCAGCTTAGTCCTGTATGAGCAGTTCTTC
CDR3: CASSLVLYEQFF
V: TRBV7-6
size: -
J: TRBJ2-1
D: -

DNA: TGTGCCAGCAGCGTAGGGCCCCCGAACACTGAAGCTTTCTTT
CDR3: CASSVGPPNTEAFF
V: TRBV9
size: -
J: TRBJ1-1
D: -

DNA: TGTGCCAGCAGCTTGGTAAGCGTAGCCTACAATGAGCAGTTCTTC
CDR3: CASSLVSVAYNEQFF
V: TRBV5-6
size: once
J: TRBJ2-1
D: -

DNA: TGTGCCAGCATTAGGGCCTCCGGGAGAGGGGCCTATGGCTACACCTTC
CDR3: CASIRASGRGAYGYTF
V: TRBV28
size: -
J: TRBJ1-2
D: -

DNA: TGTGCCAGCAGCCAAGGGGGACTAGCTGGGCCTAGCACAGATACGCAGTATTTT
CDR3: CASSQGGLAGPSTDTQYF
V: TRBV4-2
size: -
J: TRBJ2-3
D: TRBD2

DNA: TGTGCCAGCAGCTTAAGCGGCTCTGGAAACACCATATATTTT
CDR3: CASSLSGSGNTIYF
V: TRBV5-5
size: -
J: TRBJ1-3
D: -

DNA: TGTGCCAGCAGACCCACGGGAAACACTGAAGCTTTCTTT
CDR3: CASRPTGNTEAFF
V: TRBV6-1
size: once
J: TRBJ1-1
D: -

DNA: TGCACCAGCAGCCATTTACGTGAGGGGGCGATTTCACCCCTCCACTTT
CDR3: CTSSHLREGAISPLHF
V: TRBV1
size: -
J: TRBJ1-6
D: -

DNA: TGTGCCAGCAGGTATCAGGGGGAGGCCAATCAGCCCCAGCATTTT
CDR3: CASRYQGEANQPQHF
V: TRBV2
size: -
J: TRBJ1-5
D: TRBD1

DNA: TGTGCCAGCAGCTTACTGGACAAAAACAATGAGCAGTTCTTC
CDR3: CASSLLDKNNEQFF
V: TRBV5-4
size: -
J: TRBJ2-1
D: -

DNA: TGTGCCAGCACCCCTACTAGGTCGACCTACGAGCAGTACTTC
CDR3: CASTPTRSTYEQYF
V: TRBV7-2
size: -
J: TRBJ2-7
D: -

DNA: TGTGCCAGCAGTTTAGGGGACAGGGGATTAAGGGGCTACACCTTC
CDR3: CASSLGDRGLRGYTF
V: TRBV28
size: -
J: TRBJ1-2
D: TRBD1

DNA: TGTGCCAGCAGCGATACCGGACAGGGAGTCTATGGCTACACCTTC
CDR3: CASSDTGQGVYGYTF
V: TRBV4-2
size: -
J: TRBJ1-2
D: TRBD1

DNA: TGTGCCAGCAGTTTATCGACGGGGGGTTCCGAGCAGTACTTC
CDR3: CASSLSTGGSEQYF
V: TRBV28
size: -
J: TRBJ2-7
D: TRBD2

DNA: TGTGCCAGCAGCTCGGGACTAGCGGGACTTGCGGGGACCCAGTACTTC
CDR3: CASSSGLAGLAGTQYF
V: TRBV6-6
size: -
J: TRBJ2-5
D: TRBD2

DNA: TGCGCCAGCAGCCAAGATCTTACCGACAGGCGGTTAGGCTACACCTTC
CDR3: CASSQDLTDRRLGYTF
V: TRBV4-3
size: -
J: TRBJ1-2
D: -

DNA: TGCACCAGCAGGCTAAAGTACGGGACAGGACAGTCCTACGAGCAGTACTTC
CDR3: CTSRLKYGTGQSYEQYF
V: TRBV1
size: once
J: TRBJ2-7
D: -

DNA: TGCGCCAGCGGGACAGCTTACACACTCGGAAACACCATATATTTT
CDR3: CASGTAYTLGNTIYF
V: TRBV10-1
size: -
J: TRBJ1-3
D: TRBD1

DNA: TGTGCCAGCAGCCCTTCGGCGGGTTCTGGGGCCAACGTCCTGACTTTC
CDR3: CASSPSAGSGANVLTF
V: TRBV7-3
size: -
J: TRBJ2-6
D: -

DNA: TGTGCCACCCAAGCAAGACAGGGAGGAGTAACTGAAGCTTTCTTT
CDR3: CATQARQGGVTEAFF
V: TRBV10-3
size: -
J: TRBJ1-1
D: TRBD1

DNA: TGTGCCTGGAGTGTAAGAACCTATCGCAACTATGGCTACACCTTC
CDR3: CAWSVRTYRNYGYTF
V: TRBV30
size: -
J: TRBJ1-2
D: -